This T cell receptor beta chain comes out of a study of T-cell reconstitution after alpha-beta-depleted transplantation in children. V shed 1 base and J shed 0 bases, with 4 bases lying between them. The CDR3 consists of 14 residues. Germline-derived CDR1 and CDR2 are SGHRS and YFSETQ. This clonotype was recorded a few times. As it was prepared, the TCRbeta library received unique molecular identifiers. TCRdb recomputed calls from the PCR reads with MiXCR, one row per CDR3 protein. There are some 520,000 distinct CDR3 sequences in the sample; around a third occur only once, and 2% to 2.5% lies in the top ten.

The chain couples TRBV5-1 to TRBJ2-2; no firm D call. This clonotype was obtained from a human donor who donated a stem cell graft to a child with aplastic anemia. The sample consisted of PBMCs from the stem cell graft donor, taken from the stem cell graft. For the CDR3, the DNA is TGCGCCAGCAGCTTGACATCGAACACCGGGGAGCTGTTTTTT. This translates into CASSLTSNTGELFF.